These 5 T cell receptor beta chains originate from one sample sequenced in a study of T cell responses to AZD1222 COVID-19 vaccine. Measured with immunoSEQ multiplex PCR; TCRdb has only the in-frame clones, and not every one. Here the sample spans approximately 140,000 clones, about 94% being singletons. The specimen was peripheral blood, collected on day 0 of AZD1222 vaccination. The source of these receptors is an adult in good health.

The CDR3 is CASRWTGGVYGYTF. CDR3 DNA sequence: TGTGCCAGCAGGTGGACAGGGGGCGTCTATGGCTACACCTTC. The rearrangement links TRBV6-5 to TRBJ1-2; the match to TRBD1 covers 11 bases. V shed 6 bases, J shed 4 bases, and the junction held 4 bases outside the gene matches. The CDR3 length is 14 residues. Germline V gene data show CDR1 as MNHEY and CDR2 as SVGAGI.

V usage is TRBV4-3 and J usage is TRBJ1-2; D is ambiguous. Germline V gene sequence: CDR1 LGHNA, CDR2 YSLEER. V dropped 0 bases and J dropped 4 bases, with 9 bases sitting between them. There are 14 residues in the CDR3. CDR3 sequence reads: CASSQEVQTYGYTF. The CDR3 DNA is TGCGCCAGCAGCCAAGAAGTACAGACCTATGGCTACACCTTC.

This clone was found a few times. The rearrangement links TRBV30 to TRBJ2-7, with D hard to call. V lost 3 bases and J 4 bases, leaving 10 bases between the germline ends. Germline V lookup: CDR1 GTSNPN, CDR2 SVGIG (reference sequence). The CDR3 loop spans 12 amino acids. The CDR3 DNA is TGTGCCTGGAGAGACACTATGTACGAGCAGTACTTC. As protein: CAWRDTMYEQYF.

The rearrangement links TRBV6-2 or TRBV6-3 to TRBJ1-1; 10 bases are a match to TRBD1. The germline V gene encodes CDR1 MNHEY and CDR2 SVGEGT. With 2 bases clipped from V and 5 bases from J, the junction kept 5 bases outside the gene matches. CDR3 size: 15 residues. The CDR3 DNA is TGTGCCAGCAGTTACGGCGGGACAGGGGAAACTGAAGCTTTCTTT. Protein product: CASSYGGTGETEAFF.

This clone was seen only once. This sequence joins TRBV7-9 and TRBJ2-7, with TRBD1 matching over 8 bases. With V trimmed by 5 bases and J by 1 base, 10 bases remained unmatched. In germline, CDR1 is SEHNR, CDR2 FQNEAQ (reference sequence). This CDR3 comprises 16 residues. CDR3 bases: TGTGCCAGCAGCCCTAGAGGACAGGGCTCTTCCTACGAGCAGTACTTC. Translation: CASSPRGQGSSYEQYF.